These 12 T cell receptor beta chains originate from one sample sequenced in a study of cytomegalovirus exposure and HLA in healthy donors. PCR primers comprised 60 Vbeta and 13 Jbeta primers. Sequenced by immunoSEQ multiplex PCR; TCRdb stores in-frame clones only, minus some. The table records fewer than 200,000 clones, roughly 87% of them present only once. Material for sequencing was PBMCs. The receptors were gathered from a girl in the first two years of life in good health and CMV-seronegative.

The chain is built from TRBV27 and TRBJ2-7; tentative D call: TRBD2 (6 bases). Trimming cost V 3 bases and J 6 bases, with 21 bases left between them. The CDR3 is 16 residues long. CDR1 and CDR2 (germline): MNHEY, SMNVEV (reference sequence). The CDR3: CASSFQGPRRVSEQYF. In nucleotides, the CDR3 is TGTGCCAGCAGTTTTCAAGGTCCCCGGAGGGTTAGCGAGCAGTACTTC.

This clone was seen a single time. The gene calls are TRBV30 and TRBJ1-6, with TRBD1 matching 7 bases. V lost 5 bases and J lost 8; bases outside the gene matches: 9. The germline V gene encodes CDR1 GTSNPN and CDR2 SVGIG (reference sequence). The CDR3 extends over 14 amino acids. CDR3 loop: CAWGMGQGDSPLHF. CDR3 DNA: TGTGCCTGGGGTATGGGCCAGGGGGATTCACCCCTCCACTTT.

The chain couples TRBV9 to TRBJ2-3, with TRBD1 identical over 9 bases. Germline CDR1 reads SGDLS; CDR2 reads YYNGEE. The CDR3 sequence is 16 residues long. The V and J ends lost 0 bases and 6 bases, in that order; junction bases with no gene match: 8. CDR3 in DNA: TGTGCCAGCAGCGTAGGGGGACAGGGAAGAAAGGATACGCAGTATTTT. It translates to CASSVGGQGRKDTQYF.

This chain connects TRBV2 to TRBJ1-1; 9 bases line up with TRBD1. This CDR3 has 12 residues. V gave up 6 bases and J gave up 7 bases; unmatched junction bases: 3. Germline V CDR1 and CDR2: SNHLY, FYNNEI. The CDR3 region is CASRRTGDEAFF. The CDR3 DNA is TGTGCCAGCAGGAGGACAGGGGATGAAGCTTTCTTT.

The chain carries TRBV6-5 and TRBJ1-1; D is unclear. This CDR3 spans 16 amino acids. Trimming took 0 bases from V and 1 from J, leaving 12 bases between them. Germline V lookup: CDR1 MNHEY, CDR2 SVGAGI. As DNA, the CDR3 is TGTGCCAGCAGTTACTCTACGGGTAGAGGGAACACTGAAGCTTTCTTT. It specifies CASSYSTGRGNTEAFF.

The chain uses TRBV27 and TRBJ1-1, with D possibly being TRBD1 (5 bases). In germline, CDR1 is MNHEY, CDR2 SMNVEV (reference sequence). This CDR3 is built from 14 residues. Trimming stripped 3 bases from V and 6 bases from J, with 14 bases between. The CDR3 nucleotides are TGTGCCAGCAGTTTGAGGGGTTCGGGGGCTGAAGCTTTCTTT. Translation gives CASSLRGSGAEAFF.

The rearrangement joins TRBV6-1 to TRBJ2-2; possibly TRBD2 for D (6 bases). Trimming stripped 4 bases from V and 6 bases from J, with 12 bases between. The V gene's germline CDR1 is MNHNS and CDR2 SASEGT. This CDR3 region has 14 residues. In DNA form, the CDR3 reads TGTGCCAGCAGTGGAGTGGTAGCGGCCGGGGAGCTGTTTTTT. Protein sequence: CASSGVVAAGELFF.

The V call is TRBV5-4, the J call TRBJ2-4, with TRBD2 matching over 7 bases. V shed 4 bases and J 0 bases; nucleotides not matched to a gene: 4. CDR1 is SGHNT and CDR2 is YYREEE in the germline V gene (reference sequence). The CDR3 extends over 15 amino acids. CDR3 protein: CASSPIAGAKNIQYF. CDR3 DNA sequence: TGTGCCAGCAGCCCGATAGCGGGAGCCAAAAACATTCAGTACTTC.

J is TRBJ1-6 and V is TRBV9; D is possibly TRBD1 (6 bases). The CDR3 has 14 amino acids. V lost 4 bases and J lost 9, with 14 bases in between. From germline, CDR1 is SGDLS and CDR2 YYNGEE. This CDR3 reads CASSFQTGSSPLHF. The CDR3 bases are TGTGCCAGCAGCTTTCAAACAGGGAGTTCACCCCTCCACTTT.

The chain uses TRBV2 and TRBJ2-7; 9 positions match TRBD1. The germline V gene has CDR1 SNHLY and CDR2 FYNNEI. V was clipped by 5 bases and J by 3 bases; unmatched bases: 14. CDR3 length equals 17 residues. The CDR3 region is CASSPTSPGTGNYEQYF. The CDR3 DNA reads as TGTGCCAGCAGTCCTACCTCACCCGGGACAGGGAACTACGAGCAGTACTTC. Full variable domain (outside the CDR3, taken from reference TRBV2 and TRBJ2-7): EPEVTQTPSHQVTQMGQEVILRCVPISNHLYFYWYRQILGQKVEFLVSFYNNEISEKSEIFDDQFSVERPDGSNFTLKIRSTKLEDSAMYFCASSPTSPGTGNYEQYFGPGTRLTVT.

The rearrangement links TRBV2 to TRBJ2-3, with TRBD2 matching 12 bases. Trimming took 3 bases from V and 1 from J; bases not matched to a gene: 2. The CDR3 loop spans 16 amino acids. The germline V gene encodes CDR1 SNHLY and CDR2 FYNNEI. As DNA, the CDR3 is TGTGCCAGCAGTGATGGACTAGCGGGGCGCACAGATACGCAGTATTTT. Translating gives CASSDGLAGRTDTQYF.

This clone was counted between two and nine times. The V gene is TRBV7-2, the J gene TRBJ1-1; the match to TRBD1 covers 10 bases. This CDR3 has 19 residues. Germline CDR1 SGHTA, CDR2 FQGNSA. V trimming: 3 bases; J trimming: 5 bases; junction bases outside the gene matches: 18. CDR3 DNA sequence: TGTGCCAGCAGCTTTTTCTGGACCGGGACAGGGGATTTGCGGACTGAAGCTTTCTTT. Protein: CASSFFWTGTGDLRTEAFF.